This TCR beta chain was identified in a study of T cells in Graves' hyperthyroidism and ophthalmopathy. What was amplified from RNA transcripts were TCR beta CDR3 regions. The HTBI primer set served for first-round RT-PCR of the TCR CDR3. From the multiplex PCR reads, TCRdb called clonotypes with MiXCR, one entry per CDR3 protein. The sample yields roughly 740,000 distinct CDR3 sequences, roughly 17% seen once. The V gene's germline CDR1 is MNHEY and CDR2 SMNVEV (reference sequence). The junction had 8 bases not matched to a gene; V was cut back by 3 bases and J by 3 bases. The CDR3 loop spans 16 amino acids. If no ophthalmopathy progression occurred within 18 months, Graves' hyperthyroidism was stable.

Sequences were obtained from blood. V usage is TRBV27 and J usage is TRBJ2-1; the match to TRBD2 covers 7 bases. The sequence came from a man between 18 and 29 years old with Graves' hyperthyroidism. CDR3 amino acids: CASSFRTSAYYNEQFF. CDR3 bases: TGTGCCAGCAGTTTCCGTACTAGCGCGTACTACAATGAGCAGTTCTTC.